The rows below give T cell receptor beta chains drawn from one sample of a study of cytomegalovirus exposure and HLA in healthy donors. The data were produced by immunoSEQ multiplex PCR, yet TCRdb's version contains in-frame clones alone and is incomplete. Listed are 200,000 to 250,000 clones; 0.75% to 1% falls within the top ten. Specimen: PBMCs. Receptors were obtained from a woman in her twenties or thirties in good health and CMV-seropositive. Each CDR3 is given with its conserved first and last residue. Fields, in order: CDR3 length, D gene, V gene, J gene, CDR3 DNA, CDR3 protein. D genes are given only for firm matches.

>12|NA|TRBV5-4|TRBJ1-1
TGTGCCAGCAGCTTTCTTCACACTGAAGCTTTCTTT
CASSFLHTEAFF
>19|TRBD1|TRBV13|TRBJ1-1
TGTGCCAGCAGCTTAGGGGGGTGGACAGGGAAAGGTTCAAATACTGAAGCTTTCTTT
CASSLGGWTGKGSNTEAFF
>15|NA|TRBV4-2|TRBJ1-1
TGTGCCAGCAGCCAAGACAACAAGGGGGACACTGAAGCTTTCTTT
CASSQDNKGDTEAFF
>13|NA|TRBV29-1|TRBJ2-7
TGCGCGATATCGGGGATAAGGACCTACGAGCAGTACTTC
CAISGIRTYEQYF
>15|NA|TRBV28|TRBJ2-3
TGTGCCAGCAGGCTTGGGAGGCCCCCCACAGATACGCAGTATTTT
CASRLGRPPTDTQYF
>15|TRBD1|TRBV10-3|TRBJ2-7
TGTGCCATCAGTCCCAAGGGACAGAGCTCCTACGAGCAGTACTTC
CAISPKGQSSYEQYF
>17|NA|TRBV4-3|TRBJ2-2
TGCGCCAGCAGCCCTTTCGACACCGGGACTGACGCCGGGGAGCTGTTTTTT
CASSPFDTGTDAGELFF
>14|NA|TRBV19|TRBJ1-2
TGTGCCAGTACCTTAGGTCAGGGCTGGTATGGCTACACCTTC
CASTLGQGWYGYTF
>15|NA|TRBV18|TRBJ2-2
TGTGCCAGCTCACCGTATCTCGGGAACACCGGGGAGCTGTTTTTT
CASSPYLGNTGELFF
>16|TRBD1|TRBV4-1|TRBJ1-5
TGCGCCAGCAGCCCTGAGACAGGGAGGATGGGTCAGCCCCAGCATTTT
CASSPETGRMGQPQHF
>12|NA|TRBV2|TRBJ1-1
TGTGCCAGCAGCGAAACAGGGTCGGAAGCTTTCTTT
CASSETGSEAFF
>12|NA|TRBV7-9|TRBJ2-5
TGTGCCAGCACCCTGATTGAGGAGACCCAGTACTTC
CASTLIEETQYF
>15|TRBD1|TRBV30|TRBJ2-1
TGTGCCCGGGTAGAGTGGGGGACAGAAAACAATGAGCAGTTCTTC
CARVEWGTENNEQFF
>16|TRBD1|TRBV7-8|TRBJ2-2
TGTGCCAGCGCAGACAGGGGGGGGCATACTACCGGGGAGCTGTTTTTT
CASADRGGHTTGELFF
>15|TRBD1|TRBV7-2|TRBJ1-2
TGTGCCAGCAGCTTAGGGACAGGGGGAGGCTATGGCTACACCTTC
CASSLGTGGGYGYTF
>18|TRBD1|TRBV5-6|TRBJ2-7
TGTGCCAGCAGCTCGAGGGGGGACAGGGCCAACCTTTGGGACGAGCAGTACTTC
CASSSRGDRANLWDEQYF
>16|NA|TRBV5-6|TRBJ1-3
TGTGCCAGCAGCTTGGGCCTACCTCGCGCGGGAAACACCATATATTTT
CASSLGLPRAGNTIYF
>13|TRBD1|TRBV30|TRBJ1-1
TGTGCCTGGAGCGTAATGGGGACAGGGGAAGCTTTCTTT
CAWSVMGTGEAFF
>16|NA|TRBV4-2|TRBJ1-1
TGTGCCAGCAGCCAAGATCTGGGTAGGGGCCTACCTGAAGCTTTCTTT
CASSQDLGRGLPEAFF
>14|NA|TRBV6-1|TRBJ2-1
TGTGCCAGCAGTGAGAGCAGGGCCTACAATGAGCAGTTCTTC
CASSESRAYNEQFF
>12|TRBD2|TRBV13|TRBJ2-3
TGTGCCAGCAGCTCGGGAGGAGATACGCAGTATTTT
CASSSGGDTQYF
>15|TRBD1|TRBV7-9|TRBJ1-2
TGTGCCAGCAGCTTAGTGTCAGGGGGCCACTATGGCTACACCTTC
CASSLVSGGHYGYTF
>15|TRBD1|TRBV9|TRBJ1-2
TGTGCCAGCAGCGCCCAGGGACAGGGTGACTATGGCTACACCTTC
CASSAQGQGDYGYTF
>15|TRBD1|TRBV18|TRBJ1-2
TGTGCCAGCTCACCCACTCCTACAGGGGCCTTTGGCTACACCTTC
CASSPTPTGAFGYTF
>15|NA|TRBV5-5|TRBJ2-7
TGTGCCAGCAGCTTGTTTCAGGGTTCGTGGTACGAGCAGTACTTC
CASSLFQGSWYEQYF
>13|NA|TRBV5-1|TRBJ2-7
TGCGCCAGCAGCTTGGCCCTATACGGCGAGCAGTACTTC
CASSLALYGEQYF
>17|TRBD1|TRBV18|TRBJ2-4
TGTGCCAGCTCACCACTGGACAGGGGGCTTGCCAAAAACATTCAGTACTTC
CASSPLDRGLAKNIQYF
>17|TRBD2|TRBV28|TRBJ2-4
TGTGCCAGCAGGGGACTAGCGGGAGGGCTAGCCAAAAACATTCAGTACTTC
CASRGLAGGLAKNIQYF
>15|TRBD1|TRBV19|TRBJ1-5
TGTGCCAGTAGTATAGGGGACAGTCCCAATCAGCCCCAGCATTTT
CASSIGDSPNQPQHF
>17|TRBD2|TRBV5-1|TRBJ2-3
TGCGCCAGCAGCCCCGGACTAGCGGGGGGAACTGCAGATACGCAGTATTTT
CASSPGLAGGTADTQYF
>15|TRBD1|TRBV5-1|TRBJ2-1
TGCGCCAGCAGCAGACCGGGACAGGGGTACAATGAGCAGTTCTTC
CASSRPGQGYNEQFF
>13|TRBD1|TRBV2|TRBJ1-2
TGTGCCAGCAGGGGACAGGGGCGCTATGGCTACACCTTC
CASRGQGRYGYTF
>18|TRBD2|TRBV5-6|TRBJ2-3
TGTGCCAGCAGCTTCGGGACTAGCTCAGAAATGGCGACAGATACGCAGTATTTT
CASSFGTSSEMATDTQYF
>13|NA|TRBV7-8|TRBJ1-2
TGTGCCAGCAGCCCTCAGGTGAACTATGGCTACACCTTC
CASSPQVNYGYTF
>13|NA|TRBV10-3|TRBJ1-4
TGTGCCATCAGGGGACAAATTAATGAAAAACTGTTTTTT
CAIRGQINEKLFF
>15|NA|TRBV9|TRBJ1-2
TGTGCCAGCAGCGTAGAGCGGCAGGCAGGCAATGGCTACACCTTC
CASSVERQAGNGYTF
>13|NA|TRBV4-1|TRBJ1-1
TGCGCCAGCAGCCAAGGTCGCGGTACTGAAGCTTTCTTT
CASSQGRGTEAFF
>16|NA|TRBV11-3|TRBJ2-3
TGTGCCAGCAGCTTGGGGCGGATGGGGTCTGTGGATACGCAGTATTTT
CASSLGRMGSVDTQYF
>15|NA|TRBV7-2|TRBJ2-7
TGTGCCAGCAGCTTCGACAGGCTGAACTCCTACGAGCAGTACTTC
CASSFDRLNSYEQYF
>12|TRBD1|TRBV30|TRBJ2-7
TGTGCCTGGAGTCCGGACAGGGAAGGGCAGCACTTC
CAWSPDREGQHF
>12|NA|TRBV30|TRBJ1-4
TGTGCCTGGGAGGGAGGAGGTGAAAAACTGTTTTTT
CAWEGGGEKLFF
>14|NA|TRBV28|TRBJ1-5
TGTGCCAGCAGTGGACAGAATAGCAATCAGCCCCAGCATTTT
CASSGQNSNQPQHF
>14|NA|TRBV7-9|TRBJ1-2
TGTGCCAGCAGCACCCGGACAGACTCCTATGGCTACACCTTC
CASSTRTDSYGYTF
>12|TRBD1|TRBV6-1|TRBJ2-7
TGTGCCAGCCAAGACAGGGTCTACGAGCAGTACTTC
CASQDRVYEQYF